Each of the 6 T cell receptor beta chains below was sequenced from the same sample in a study of blood T cell repertoires in COVID-19. Data came from immunoSEQ multiplex PCR; TCRdb stores just in-frame clones and leaves some out. Here the sample spans 10,000 to 15,000 clones, more than 80% being singletons. The sequencing input was peripheral blood. Source of these receptors: a human donor in a cohort sampled during active COVID-19.

The chain is built from TRBV27 and TRBJ1-6; 9 bases line up with TRBD1. J was trimmed by 5 bases and V by 2 bases; bases with no gene match: 7. This CDR3 spans 17 amino acids. Germline V CDR1 and CDR2: MNHEY, SMNVEV (reference sequence). CDR3 bases: TGTGCCAGCAGTTTAGGGGGACAGGGCAGGGATAATTCACCCCTCCACTTT. As protein: CASSLGGQGRDNSPLHF.

This sequence joins TRBV19 and TRBJ1-2; 9 bases are a match to TRBD1. Trimming at V came to 6 bases and at J to 4 bases, leaving 6 bases not matched to a gene. CDR3 length equals 14 residues. Germline loops: CDR1 LNHDA, CDR2 SQIVND (reference sequence). This chain's CDR3 is CASRKDRGSYGYTF. The CDR3 bases are TGTGCCAGTAGAAAGGACAGGGGATCCTATGGCTACACCTTC.

CDR3 protein: CASSLSPGMGSPLHF. CDR3 bases: TGTGCCAGCAGTTTATCACCAGGCATGGGTTCACCCCTCCACTTT. This chain links TRBV27 with TRBJ1-6; D call uncertain. Germline-derived CDR1 and CDR2 are MNHEY and SMNVEV (reference sequence). Trimming cost V 0 bases and J 9 bases, with 12 bases left between them. The CDR3 totals 15 residues.

There are a few counts of this clone. The rearrangement uses TRBV29-1 and TRBJ2-2; tentative D call: TRBD1 (5 bases). CDR3 length: 13 amino acids. Deletions cut 6 bases from V and 1 base from J, with 9 bases between. CDR1 SQVTM and CDR2 ANQGSEA come from the germline V gene. This chain's CDR3 is CSVDGQNTGELFF. In nucleotides, the CDR3 is TGCAGCGTCGATGGACAGAACACCGGGGAGCTGTTTTTT.

Only one count was recorded for this clone. V is TRBV19 and J is TRBJ2-5; no clear D. Germline CDR1 reads LNHDA; CDR2 reads SQIVND (reference sequence). V was pared by 10 bases and J by 4 bases, with 22 bases between. This CDR3 is built from 15 residues. Here the CDR3 DNA reads TGTGCCACTAAGGCCCTGGGCAGTCTTGGAGAGACCCAGTACTTC. Residues: CATKALGSLGETQYF. Based on the CDR3 plus reference TRBV19 and TRBJ2-5, the full variable domain is DGGITQSPKYLFRKEGQNVTLSCEQNLNHDAMYWYRQDPGQGLRLIYYSQIVNDFQKGDIAEGYSVSREKKESFPLTVTSAQKNPTAFYLCATKALGSLGETQYFGPGTRLLVL.

The V gene is TRBV28, the J gene TRBJ2-7, with D possibly matching TRBD1 (5 bases). The CDR3 runs 14 residues. Per germline, CDR1 MDHEN and CDR2 SYDVKM. V was cut by 5 bases and J by 0 bases, with 11 bases left in between. The CDR3 spells CASSLQAPSYEQYF. The CDR3 DNA is TGTGCCAGCAGTCTACAGGCCCCCTCCTACGAGCAGTACTTC.